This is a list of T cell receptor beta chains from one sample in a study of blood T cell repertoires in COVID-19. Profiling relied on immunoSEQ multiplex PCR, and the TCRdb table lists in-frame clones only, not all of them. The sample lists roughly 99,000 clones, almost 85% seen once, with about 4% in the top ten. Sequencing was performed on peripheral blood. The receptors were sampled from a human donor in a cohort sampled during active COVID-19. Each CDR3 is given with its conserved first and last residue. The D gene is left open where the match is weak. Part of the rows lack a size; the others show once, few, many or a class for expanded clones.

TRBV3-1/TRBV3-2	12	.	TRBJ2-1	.	TGTGCCAGCGAAGGCGGAGCCAATGAGCAGTTCTTC	CASEGGANEQFF
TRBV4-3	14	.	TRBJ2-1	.	TGCGCCAGCAGCGCTGGCGGGATTAACAATGAGCAGTTCTTC	CASSAGGINNEQFF
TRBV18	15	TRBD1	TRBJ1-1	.	TGTGCCAGCTCACCGCCGACAGGGTTGGACACTGAAGCTTTCTTT	CASSPPTGLDTEAFF
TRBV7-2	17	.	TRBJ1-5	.	TGTGCCAGCAGCTTATGGGGGGGACGGAACCTCAATCAGCCCCAGCATTTT	CASSLWGGRNLNQPQHF
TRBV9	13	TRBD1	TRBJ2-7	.	TGTGCCAGCAGCGCGACAGGGATGGGCGAGCAGTACTTC	CASSATGMGEQYF
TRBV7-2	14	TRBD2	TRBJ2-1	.	TGTGCCAGCAGCCCCGGGACTAGAATCAATGAGCAGTTCTTC	CASSPGTRINEQFF
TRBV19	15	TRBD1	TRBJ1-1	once	TGTGCCAGTAGTATACCCGGGACAGGGCGCACTGAAGCTTTCTTT	CASSIPGTGRTEAFF
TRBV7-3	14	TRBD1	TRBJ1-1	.	TGTGCCAGCAGCAAGACAGGGGTGAACACTGAAGCTTTCTTT	CASSKTGVNTEAFF
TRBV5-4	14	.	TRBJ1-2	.	TGTGCCAGCAGCGCCCCTAGCGGGGGCGGTGGCTACACCTTC	CASSAPSGGGGYTF
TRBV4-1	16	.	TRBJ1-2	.	TGCGCCAGCAGCCAAGTTAATGGGGGGTTACCCTATGGCTACACCTTC	CASSQVNGGLPYGYTF
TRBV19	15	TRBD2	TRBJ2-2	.	TGTGCCAGTAGGGTCTCCGGGACTAGCGGGTCCGGGCTGTTTTTT	CASRVSGTSGSGLFF